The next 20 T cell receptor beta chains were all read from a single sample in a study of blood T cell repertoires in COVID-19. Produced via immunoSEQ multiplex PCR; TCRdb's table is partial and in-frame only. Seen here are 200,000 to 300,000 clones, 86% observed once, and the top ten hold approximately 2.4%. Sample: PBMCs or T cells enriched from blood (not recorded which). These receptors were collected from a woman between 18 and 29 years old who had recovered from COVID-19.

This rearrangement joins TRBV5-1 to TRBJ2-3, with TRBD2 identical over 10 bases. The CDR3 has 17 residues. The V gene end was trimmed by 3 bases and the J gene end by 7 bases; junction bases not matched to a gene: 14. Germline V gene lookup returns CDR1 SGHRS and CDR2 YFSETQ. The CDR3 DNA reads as TGCGCCAGCAGCTCTAGGACGAATAGCGGGAGGTTAAATACGCAGTATTTT. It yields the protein CASSSRTNSGRLNTQYF.

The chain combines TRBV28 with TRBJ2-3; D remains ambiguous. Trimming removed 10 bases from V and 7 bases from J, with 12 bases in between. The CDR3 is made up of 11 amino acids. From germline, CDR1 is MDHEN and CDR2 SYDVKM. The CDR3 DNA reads TGTGCCATAAGCGAGCATTATACGCAGTATTTT. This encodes CAISEHYTQYF.

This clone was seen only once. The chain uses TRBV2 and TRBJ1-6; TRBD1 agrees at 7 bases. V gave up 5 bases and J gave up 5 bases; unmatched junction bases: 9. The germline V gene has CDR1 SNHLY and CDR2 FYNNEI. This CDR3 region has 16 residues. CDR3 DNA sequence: TGTGCCAGCAGTCCCCCTTCCAGGGGGAATAATTCACCCCTCCACTTT. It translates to CASSPPSRGNNSPLHF.

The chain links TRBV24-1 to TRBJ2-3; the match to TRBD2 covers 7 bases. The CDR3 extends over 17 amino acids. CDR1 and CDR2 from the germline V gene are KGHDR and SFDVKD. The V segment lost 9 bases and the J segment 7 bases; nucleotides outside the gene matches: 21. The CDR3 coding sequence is TGTGCCACCTCGATGGGAGGGCTGCGAGCGCCAGCAAATACGCAGTATTTT. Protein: CATSMGGLRAPANTQYF.

The CDR3 spells CASSLRPGHRNTEAFF. The CDR3 region has the DNA TGTGCCAGCAGCTTAAGACCGGGACACCGGAACACTGAAGCTTTCTTT. The chain is built from TRBV11-2 and TRBJ1-1, with D possibly being TRBD1 (6 bases). The germline CDR1 and CDR2 sequences are SGHAT and FQNNGV. V lost 2 bases and J lost 1, with 14 bases in between. This CDR3 spans 16 amino acids.

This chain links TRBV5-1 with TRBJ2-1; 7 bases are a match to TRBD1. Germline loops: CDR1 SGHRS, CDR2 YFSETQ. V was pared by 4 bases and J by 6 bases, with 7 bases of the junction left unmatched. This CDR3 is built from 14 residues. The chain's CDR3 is CASSPGQVSNEQFF. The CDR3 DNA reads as TGCGCCAGCAGCCCCGGACAGGTTAGCAATGAGCAGTTCTTC.

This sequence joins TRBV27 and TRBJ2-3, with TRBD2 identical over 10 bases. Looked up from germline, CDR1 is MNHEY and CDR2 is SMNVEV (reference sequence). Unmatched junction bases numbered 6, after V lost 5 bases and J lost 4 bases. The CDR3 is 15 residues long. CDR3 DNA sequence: TGTGCCAGCAGTAGCGGGGGGGCCGGCGCAGATACGCAGTATTTT. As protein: CASSSGGAGADTQYF.

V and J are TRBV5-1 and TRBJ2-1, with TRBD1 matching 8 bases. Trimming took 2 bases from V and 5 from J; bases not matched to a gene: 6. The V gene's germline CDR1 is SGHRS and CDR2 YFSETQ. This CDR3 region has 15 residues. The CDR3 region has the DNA TGCGCCAGCAGCTTCCAGGGGGCGAGGCACAATGAGCAGTTCTTC. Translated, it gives CASSFQGARHNEQFF.

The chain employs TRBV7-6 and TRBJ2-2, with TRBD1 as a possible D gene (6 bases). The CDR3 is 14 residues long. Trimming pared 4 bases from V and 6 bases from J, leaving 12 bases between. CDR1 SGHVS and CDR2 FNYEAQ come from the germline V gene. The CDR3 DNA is TGTGCCAGCAGCTCTCAGGGGCGACCCGGGGAGCTGTTTTTT. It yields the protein CASSSQGRPGELFF.

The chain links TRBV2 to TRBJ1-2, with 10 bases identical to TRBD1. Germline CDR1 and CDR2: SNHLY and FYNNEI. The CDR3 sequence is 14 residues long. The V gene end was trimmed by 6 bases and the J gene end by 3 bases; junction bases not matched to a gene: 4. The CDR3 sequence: CASRAGTGDYGYTF. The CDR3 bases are TGTGCCAGCAGAGCCGGGACAGGGGACTATGGCTACACCTTC. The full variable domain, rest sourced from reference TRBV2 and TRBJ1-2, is EPEVTQTPSHQVTQMGQEVILRCVPISNHLYFYWYRQILGQKVEFLVSFYNNEISEKSEIFDDQFSVERPDGSNFTLKIRSTKLEDSAMYFCASRAGTGDYGYTFGSGTRLTVV.

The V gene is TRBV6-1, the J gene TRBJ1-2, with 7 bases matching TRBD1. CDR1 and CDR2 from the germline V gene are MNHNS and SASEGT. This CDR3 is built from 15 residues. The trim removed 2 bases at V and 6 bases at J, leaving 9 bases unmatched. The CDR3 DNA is TGTGCCAGCAGTGAACCCCGGCAGGGGGTAGATGGCTACACCTTC. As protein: CASSEPRQGVDGYTF.

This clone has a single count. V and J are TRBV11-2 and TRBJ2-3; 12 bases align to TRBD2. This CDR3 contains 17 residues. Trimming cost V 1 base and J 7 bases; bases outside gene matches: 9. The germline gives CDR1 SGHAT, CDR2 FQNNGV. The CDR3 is CASSLVSLAGGHHTQYF. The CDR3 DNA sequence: TGTGCCAGCAGCTTAGTGTCCCTAGCGGGGGGGCACCATACGCAGTATTTT.

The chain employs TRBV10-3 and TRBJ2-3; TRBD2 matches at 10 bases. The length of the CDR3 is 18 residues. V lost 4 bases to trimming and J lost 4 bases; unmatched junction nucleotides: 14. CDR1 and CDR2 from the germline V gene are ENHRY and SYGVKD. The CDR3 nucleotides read TGTGCCATCAGTGGCTCGGCGGCTAGCGGGAGTAGGGCAGATACGCAGTATTTT. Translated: CAISGSAASGSRADTQYF.

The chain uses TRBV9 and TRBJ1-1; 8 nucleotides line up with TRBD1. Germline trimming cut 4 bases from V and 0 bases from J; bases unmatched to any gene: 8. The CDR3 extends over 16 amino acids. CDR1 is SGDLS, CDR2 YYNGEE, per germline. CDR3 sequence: CASSRDGQGMNTEAFF. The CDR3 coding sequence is TGTGCCAGCAGCCGAGACGGACAGGGCATGAACACTGAAGCTTTCTTT.

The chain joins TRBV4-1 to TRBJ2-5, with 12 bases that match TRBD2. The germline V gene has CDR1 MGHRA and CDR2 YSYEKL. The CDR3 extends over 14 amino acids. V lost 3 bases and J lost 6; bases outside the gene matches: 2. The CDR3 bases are TGCGCCAGCAGCCATGGACTAGCGGGGAAGACCCAGTACTTC. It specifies CASSHGLAGKTQYF.

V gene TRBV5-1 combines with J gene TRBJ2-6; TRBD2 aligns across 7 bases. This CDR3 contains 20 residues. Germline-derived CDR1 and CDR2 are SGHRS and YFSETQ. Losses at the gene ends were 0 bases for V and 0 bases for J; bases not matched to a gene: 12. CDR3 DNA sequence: TGCGCCAGCAGCTTGGTTCTTTCGGGGGGTCCTACCTCTGGGGCCAACGTCCTGACTTTC. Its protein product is CASSLVLSGGPTSGANVLTF.

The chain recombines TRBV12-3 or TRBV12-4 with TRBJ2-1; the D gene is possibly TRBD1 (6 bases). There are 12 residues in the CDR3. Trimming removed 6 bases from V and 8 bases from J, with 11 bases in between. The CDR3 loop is CASSHDRYEQFF. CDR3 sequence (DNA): TGTGCCAGCAGCCATGACAGGTATGAGCAGTTCTTC.

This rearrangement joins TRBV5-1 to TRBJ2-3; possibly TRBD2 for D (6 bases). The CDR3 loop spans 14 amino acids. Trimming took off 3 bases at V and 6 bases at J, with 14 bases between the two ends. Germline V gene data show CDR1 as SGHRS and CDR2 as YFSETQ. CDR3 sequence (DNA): TGCGCCAGCAGCTACGCAGCCCGGGGGGATACGCAGTATTTT. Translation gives CASSYAARGDTQYF.

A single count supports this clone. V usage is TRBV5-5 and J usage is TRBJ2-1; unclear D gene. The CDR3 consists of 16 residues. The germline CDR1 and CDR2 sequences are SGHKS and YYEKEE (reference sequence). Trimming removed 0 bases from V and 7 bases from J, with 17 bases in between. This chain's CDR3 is CASSLVLQNSQNEQFF. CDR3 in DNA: TGTGCCAGCAGCTTGGTTCTCCAGAATTCGCAGAATGAGCAGTTCTTC.

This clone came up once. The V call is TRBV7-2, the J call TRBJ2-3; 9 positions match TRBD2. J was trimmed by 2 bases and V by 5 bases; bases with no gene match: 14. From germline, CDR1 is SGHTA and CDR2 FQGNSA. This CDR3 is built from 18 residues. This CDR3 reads CASSLLSGSGGYTDTQYF. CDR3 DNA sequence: TGTGCCAGCAGCCTTTTAAGCGGGAGCGGGGGGTACACAGATACGCAGTATTTT.